Listed below are T cell receptor beta chains from one sample, sequenced in a study of blood T cell repertoires in COVID-19. Sequenced by immunoSEQ multiplex PCR; TCRdb stores in-frame clones only, minus some. This table has tens of thousands of clones, around 86% appearing once. Sequences were obtained from peripheral blood. Every receptor here comes from a human donor with active COVID-19. The donor label of this sample is uncertain. Both conserved end residues are part of each CDR3. D genes are given only for firm matches.

D gene	V gene	J gene	CDR3 DNA	CDR3 protein
.	TRBV7-2	TRBJ1-1	TGTGCCAGCAGCTTCTTTGGCAACCTGAACACTGAAGCTTTCTTT	CASSFFGNLNTEAFF
TRBD2	TRBV10-1	TRBJ2-1	TGCGCCAGCTCTCGGACTAGCGGGGGACTGGGGAATGAGCAGTTCTTC	CASSRTSGGLGNEQFF
.	TRBV7-9	TRBJ2-1	TGTGCCAGCAGCTTAGGGCAGAACAATGAGCAGTTCTTC	CASSLGQNNEQFF
TRBD2	TRBV25-1	TRBJ2-7	TGTGCCAGCAGCAAGCGGGGGACCTACGAGCAGTACTTC	CASSKRGTYEQYF
TRBD2	TRBV18	TRBJ2-7	TGTGCCAGCTCACCACCTCTCGCGGGAGCCTACGAGCAGTACTTC	CASSPPLAGAYEQYF
.	TRBV28	TRBJ2-1	TGTGCCAGCAGCCGAAACAGACCCGCCTCCTTCTTC	CASSRNRPASFF
.	TRBV10-3	TRBJ2-1	TGTGCCATCAGTGACGGGGAGAGCTCCTACAATGAGCAGTTCTTC	CAISDGESSYNEQFF
.	TRBV24-1	TRBJ2-7	TGTGCCACCAGTGATCCCAGCTCCTACGAGCAGTACTTC	CATSDPSSYEQYF
TRBD1	TRBV7-9	TRBJ1-2	TGTGCCAGCAGCCTTGGACAGGGCTATGGCTACACCTTC	CASSLGQGYGYTF
.	TRBV15	TRBJ2-7	TGTGCCACCAGCAGAGAGTGGAACAGTGGGTCCTACGAGCAGTACTTC	CATSREWNSGSYEQYF
.	TRBV7-2	TRBJ2-1	TGTGCCAGCAGCTCGACCGGGACACGAAATGAGCAGTTCTTC	CASSSTGTRNEQFF
TRBD2	TRBV4-2	TRBJ2-1	TGTGCCAGCAGCCACTCGGGGGGGGAGGGCCCCCCCTCTAGCTCCTACAATGAGCAGTTCTTC	CASSHSGGEGPPSSSYNEQFF
TRBD2	TRBV7-3	TRBJ2-1	TGTGCCAGCAGCTTAGGAGCGGGGGCGCCGGGTGAGCAGTTCTTC	CASSLGAGAPGEQFF
TRBD2	TRBV10-3	TRBJ2-5	TGTGCCATCAGTGACTCGACTAGCGGGAGGGCCCCCCAATCCCAAGAGACCCAGTACTTC	CAISDSTSGRAPQSQETQYF
.	TRBV12-3/TRBV12-4	TRBJ1-1	TGTGCCAGCAGTTTGACTATGAACACTGAAGCTTTCTTT	CASSLTMNTEAFF
TRBD2	TRBV6-2/TRBV6-3	TRBJ2-1	TGTGCCAGCAGTTATTGGACTAGCCCTAACAATGAGCAGTTCTTC	CASSYWTSPNNEQFF